Each of the 23 T cell receptor beta chains below was sequenced from the same sample in a study of blood T cell repertoires in COVID-19. TCRdb's copy holds only in-frame clones and misses some; the assay was immunoSEQ multiplex PCR. The data contain roughly 250,000 clones, nearly 90% of them singletons. The sample consisted of peripheral blood. Every receptor here comes from a woman in her 40s who had recovered from COVID-19.

J is TRBJ1-4 and V is TRBV7-2, with a possible D match to TRBD1 (6 bases). V lost 4 bases and J lost 0, with 12 bases in between. Germline-derived CDR1 and CDR2 are SGHTA and FQGNSA. The CDR3 spans 16 residues. CDR3 protein: CASSSGGQTTNEKLFF. As DNA, the CDR3 is TGTGCCAGCAGCTCAGGAGGACAGACAACTAATGAAAAACTGTTTTTT.

The chain combines TRBV6-2 or TRBV6-3 with TRBJ1-2; 7 bases align to TRBD1. V was pared by 2 bases and J by 7 bases, with 4 bases of the junction left unmatched. From germline, CDR1 is MNHEY and CDR2 SVGEGT. CDR3 length: 13 residues. CDR3 amino acids: CASSYRTGGGYTF. The CDR3 region has the DNA TGTGCCAGCAGTTACCGGACAGGCGGTGGCTACACCTTC.

The chain uses TRBV10-3 and TRBJ2-3; TRBD2 aligns across 8 bases. Germline V gives CDR1 ENHRY, CDR2 SYGVKD. J lost 5 bases, V lost 0 bases, and 7 bases had no gene match. The CDR3 is 16 residues long. CDR3: CAISESSGRTRDTQYF. The CDR3 coding sequence is TGTGCCATCAGTGAGTCGAGCGGGAGAACAAGAGATACGCAGTATTTT.

This sequence joins TRBV30 and TRBJ2-7; D unresolved. The CDR3 spans 13 residues. Germline lookup yields CDR1 GTSNPN and CDR2 SVGIG (reference sequence). The V and J ends lost 0 bases and 1 base respectively, with 7 bases between them. The CDR3, as DNA: TGTGCCTGGAGTGTAGCACAGTCCTACGAGCAGTACTTC. This encodes CAWSVAQSYEQYF.

A single count supports this clone. This chain links TRBV15 with TRBJ2-7, with 7 positions matching TRBD2. The V and J ends lost 0 bases and 3 bases, in that order; junction bases with no gene match: 8. The V gene's germline CDR1 is LNHNV and CDR2 YYDKDF (reference sequence). The CDR3 is 16 amino acids. This CDR3 reads CATSRDFAGVGYEQYF. Written as DNA, the CDR3 is TGTGCCACCAGCAGAGATTTTGCGGGAGTGGGCTACGAGCAGTACTTC.

The chain links TRBV18 to TRBJ2-7; D is unclear. Germline assignment: CDR1 KGHSH and CDR2 LQKENI. V was trimmed by 2 bases and J by 7 bases, leaving 9 bases between them. The CDR3 has 12 amino acids. CDR3 residues: CASSPGQTEQYF. CDR3 nucleotide sequence: TGTGCCAGCTCACCAGGGCAGACGGAGCAGTACTTC.

The chain combines TRBV6-2 or TRBV6-3 with TRBJ2-7, with 7 bases aligning to TRBD1. The CDR3 is 15 residues long. CDR1 is MNHEY and CDR2 is SVGEGT in the germline V gene. The trim removed 6 bases at V and 0 bases at J, leaving 8 bases unmatched. DNA for the CDR3: TGTGCCAGCAGCCCCGAACAGGGGTACTCCTACGAGCAGTACTTC. Its protein is CASSPEQGYSYEQYF.

The gene calls are TRBV7-2 and TRBJ1-5, with D uncertain. Germline-derived CDR1 and CDR2 are SGHTA and FQGNSA. CDR3 length equals 15 residues. Trimming took off 0 bases at V and 6 bases at J, with 12 bases between the two ends. The CDR3 DNA reads as TGTGCCAGCAGCTTAGCGCGTCGCGCGGCTCAGCCCCAGCATTTT. Residues: CASSLARRAAQPQHF.

The rearrangement links TRBV19 to TRBJ1-5; D might be TRBD1 (5 bases). CDR3 length equals 14 residues. The germline gives CDR1 LNHDA, CDR2 SQIVND (reference sequence). V gave up 5 bases and J gave up 7 bases, with 15 bases separating them. The CDR3 protein is CASSFRGAGQPQHF. In DNA form, the CDR3 reads TGTGCCAGTAGTTTCCGGGGCGCGGGGCAGCCCCAGCATTTT. Together with reference TRBV19 and TRBJ1-5, the CDR3 gives the full variable domain: DGGITQSPKYLFRKEGQNVTLSCEQNLNHDAMYWYRQDPGQGLRLIYYSQIVNDFQKGDIAEGYSVSREKKESFPLTVTSAQKNPTAFYLCASSFRGAGQPQHFGDGTRLSIL.

The V gene is TRBV21-1, the J gene TRBJ2-3; the table assigns TRBD1, which was not confirmed against the DNA. TRBV21-1 counts as a pseudogene. There are 18 residues in the CDR3. As DNA, the CDR3 is TGTGCCAGCAGCAAAGTCCTCTTCCAGGGGGCCCATACAGATACGCAGTATTTT. This sequence encodes CASSKVLFQGAHTDTQYF.

This clone was observed a single time. The sample holds other DNA sequences that translate to the same CDR3. The rearrangement uses TRBV5-4 and TRBJ2-3; D remains ambiguous. The CDR3 is made up of 13 amino acids. V was clipped by 2 bases and J by 1 base, with 5 bases between them. The V gene's germline CDR1 is SGHNT and CDR2 YYREEE (reference sequence). The CDR3 DNA reads TGTGCCAGCAGCTTAACTGGCACAGATACGCAGTATTTT. Translation: CASSLTGTDTQYF. Full variable domain (remainder filled in from reference TRBV5-4 and TRBJ2-3): ETGVTQSPTHLIKTRGQQVTLRCSSQSGHNTVSWYQQALGQGPQFIFQYYREEENGRGNFPPRFSGLQFPNYSSELNVNALELDDSALYLCASSLTGTDTQYFGPGTRLTVL.

This chain links TRBV28 with TRBJ1-6; D call uncertain. Germline V gives CDR1 MDHEN, CDR2 SYDVKM. The CDR3 covers 16 residues. Trimming pared 5 bases from V and 10 bases from J, leaving 21 bases between. The CDR3 region is CASSGYRTTQVSPLHF. The CDR3, as DNA: TGTGCCAGCAGTGGATACAGAACCACGCAGGTGTCACCCCTCCACTTT.

The genes are TRBV7-8 and TRBJ2-1; 7 bases fit TRBD1. The ends lost 4 bases at V and 0 bases at J; junction bases unmatched: 0. The CDR3 has 14 amino acids. The germline V gene has CDR1 SGHVS and CDR2 FQNEAQ. Here the CDR3 reads CASSSGGSYNEQFF. CDR3 DNA: TGTGCCAGCAGCTCAGGGGGCTCCTACAATGAGCAGTTCTTC.

The rearrangement uses TRBV2 and TRBJ2-1, with 9 bases matching TRBD1. CDR3 size: 14 residues. After removal of 4 bases from V and 6 bases from J, the junction contained 4 bases not matched to a gene. CDR1 and CDR2 (germline): SNHLY, FYNNEI. CDR3 amino acids: CASSADRGGNEQFF. CDR3 DNA sequence: TGTGCCAGCAGTGCAGACAGGGGGGGCAATGAGCAGTTCTTC.

The rearrangement joins TRBV7-9 to TRBJ2-1; TRBD2 agrees at 12 bases. The CDR3 covers 18 residues. The trim removed 4 bases at V and 0 bases at J, leaving 7 bases unmatched. CDR1 and CDR2 from the germline V gene are SEHNR and FQNEAQ (reference sequence). Here the CDR3 reads CASSSLGTSGRSYNEQFF. The CDR3 nucleotides read TGTGCCAGCAGCTCCCTCGGGACTAGCGGGCGCTCCTACAATGAGCAGTTCTTC.

In its sample, this clone was seen a few times. V and J are TRBV5-1 and TRBJ2-7; tentative D call: TRBD2 (5 bases). CDR1 is SGHRS, CDR2 YFSETQ, per germline. The CDR3 has 12 amino acids. The ends were cut back, 2 bases at V and 6 bases at J, with 9 bases in the middle. The CDR3 protein is CASSFEGGEQYF. As DNA, the CDR3 is TGCGCCAGCAGCTTTGAGGGTGGCGAGCAGTACTTC.

The rearrangement joins TRBV3-1 (or the pseudogene TRBV3-2) to TRBJ2-7; 10 bases agree with TRBD1. Germline V gene sequence: CDR1 LGHDT, CDR2 YNNKEL (reference sequence). V dropped 1 base and J dropped 2; count of bases not matched to a gene: 8. The CDR3 has 17 amino acids. CDR3 sequence (DNA): TGTGCCAGCAGCCAAGCCCTGCCGGGACAGGGGACCTACGAGCAGTACTTC. This translates into CASSQALPGQGTYEQYF.

The chain has TRBV11-3 and TRBJ2-1, with D possibly matching TRBD1 (8 bases). V lost 4 bases to trimming and J lost 7 bases, with 17 bases between them. In germline, CDR1 is SGHNT, CDR2 YENEEA. The CDR3 length is 15 residues. CDR3 sequence reads: CASSSDRGGINEQFF. The DNA of the CDR3 is TGTGCCAGCAGCTCAGACAGGGGAGGGATTAATGAGCAGTTCTTC. Drawing the rest from reference TRBV11-3 and TRBJ2-1, the complete variable domain is EAGVVQSPRYKIIEKKQPVAFWCNPISGHNTLYWYLQNLGQGPELLIRYENEEAVDDSQLPKDRFSAERLKGVDSTLKIQPAELGDSAVYLCASSSDRGGINEQFFGPGTRLTVL.

This clone has a single count. The V and J genes are TRBV28 and TRBJ2-2, with 10 bases lining up with TRBD2. The V and J ends lost 5 bases and 2 bases, in that order; junction bases with no gene match: 5. In germline, CDR1 is MDHEN, CDR2 SYDVKM. The CDR3 totals 16 residues. CDR3 amino acids: CASSALAGRNTGELFF. CDR3 DNA: TGTGCCAGCAGTGCACTAGCGGGGCGAAACACCGGGGAGCTGTTTTTT.

The chain uses TRBV25-1 and TRBJ2-7, with a weak D call TRBD2 (6 bases). V lost 2 bases and J lost 5, with 13 bases in between. Germline lookup yields CDR1 MGHDK and CDR2 SYGVNS. This CDR3 region has 14 residues. The CDR3 bases are TGTGCCAGCAGTGAAGGGACTCGTCTTGACGAGCAGTACTTC. This codes for CASSEGTRLDEQYF.

This chain uses TRBV24-1 with TRBJ2-7; 9 nucleotides align to TRBD1. Trimming cost V 3 bases and J 2 bases; bases outside gene matches: 10. CDR1 and CDR2 (germline): KGHDR, SFDVKD. This CDR3 spans 17 amino acids. CDR3 bases: TGTGCCACCAGTGATATAACCGGGACAGGGAACACCTACGAGCAGTACTTC. Residues: CATSDITGTGNTYEQYF.

The V gene is TRBV27, the J gene TRBJ2-7; D is unresolved. Trimming cost V 3 bases and J 6 bases, with 9 bases left between them. The CDR3 length is 12 residues. Germline V gene sequence: CDR1 MNHEY, CDR2 SMNVEV (reference sequence). The CDR3 reads CASSFRRGEQYF. CDR3 nucleotide sequence: TGTGCCAGCAGTTTCCGGAGAGGCGAGCAGTACTTC.

The gene calls are TRBV3-1 (or the pseudogene TRBV3-2) and TRBJ2-2; possibly TRBD2 for D (6 bases). Trimming shortened V by 3 bases and J by 4 bases, and 12 bases separated the two germline ends. Germline V gene sequence: CDR1 LGHDT, CDR2 YNNKEL (reference sequence). This CDR3 spans 15 amino acids. The CDR3, as DNA: TGTGCCAGCAGCCAGGATAGCGGAAGCACCGGGGAGCTGTTTTTT. Amino acids: CASSQDSGSTGELFF.